A single sample is the source of the 5 T cell receptor beta chains below, sequenced in a study of blood T cell repertoires in COVID-19. Only in-frame clones appear in the TCRdb table, and some are missing; sequencing was by immunoSEQ multiplex PCR. Here the sample spans about 370,000 clones, around 87% being singletons. The sample taken for sequencing was peripheral blood. The receptors originated from a woman in her twenties or thirties with COVID-19, enrolled during active disease.

The rearrangement links TRBV4-3 to TRBJ2-7; 10 bases agree with TRBD1. Germline lookup yields CDR1 LGHNA and CDR2 YSLEER. Trimming removed 4 bases from V and 5 bases from J; junction bases left unmatched: 8. The CDR3 spans 15 residues. CDR3 in DNA: TGCGCCAGCAGCCCCTATGGGACAGGGGCCAACGAGCAGTACTTC. Protein sequence: CASSPYGTGANEQYF.

CDR3 coding DNA: TGTGCCAGCAGTCGATTAGCGGGAGGCGAGCAGTTCTTC. It yields the protein CASSRLAGGEQFF. This rearrangement joins TRBV12-3 or TRBV12-4 to TRBJ2-1; 10 positions match TRBD2. Losses at the gene ends were 5 bases for V and 10 bases for J; bases not matched to a gene: 5. This CDR3 spans 13 amino acids.

The chain carries TRBV9 and TRBJ2-7, with TRBD1 matching over 10 bases. The CDR3 sequence is 14 residues long. The J segment lost 5 bases and the V segment lost 0 bases, leaving 2 bases of the junction unmatched. The germline V gene has CDR1 SGDLS and CDR2 YYNGEE. The CDR3 loop is CASSVGDRGNEQYF. DNA of the CDR3: TGTGCCAGCAGCGTAGGGGACAGGGGAAACGAGCAGTACTTC.

The J gene is TRBJ2-2, the V gene TRBV28; D not certain. The germline V and J ends were trimmed by 5 bases and 6 bases, with 19 bases remaining between them. CDR1 is MDHEN, CDR2 SYDVKM, per germline. This CDR3 region has 16 residues. The CDR3 DNA follows: TGTGCCAGCAGTAGTTCAGTGTCCGATGGTCCCGGGGAGCTGTTTTTT. This codes for CASSSSVSDGPGELFF.

This chain uses TRBV29-1 with TRBJ2-7, with D possibly matching TRBD2 (5 bases). The CDR3 contains 12 residues. Trimming took 5 bases from V and 3 from J, leaving 11 bases between them. The germline V gene encodes CDR1 SQVTM and CDR2 ANQGSEA. The CDR3 reads CSVLGERYEQYF. Here the CDR3 DNA reads TGCAGCGTTCTCGGGGAACGCTACGAGCAGTACTTC.